These 20 T cell receptor beta chains came from one sample sequenced in a study of PD-1 blockade in classical Hodgkin lymphoma (dated by TCRdb to the early 2020s). Receptor amplification or capture employed the immunoSEQ multiplex PCR assay. TCRdb carries this immuneACCESS record with in-frame sequences only. Its versions omit some clonotypes, under half of them owing to an unresolved V gene in the studies checked, with the rest unexplained. Here the sample has about 19,000 clones; more than 75% occur a single time. Clones ranked in the top ten supply 20% to 25% of the sample. The label giving this sample's time point can be read as: cycle 4 day 1 (C4D1), after around six weeks of nivolumab. Relapse after autologous stem cell transplantation had occurred in all trial patients, and cohorts A, B and C were distinguished by prior brentuximab vedotin exposure. The specimen comprised peripheral blood mononuclear cells (PBMCs), sampled before the fourth cycle of nivolumab. Receptors originate from a human donor with classical Hodgkin lymphoma.

The rearrangement joins TRBV2 to TRBJ2-2; possible D gene TRBD2, 6 bases. The CDR3 is 14 residues long. V lost 3 bases, J lost 5 bases, and 10 bases lay in between. Per the germline V gene, CDR1 is SNHLY and CDR2 is FYNNEI. For the CDR3, the DNA is TGTGCCAGCAGTGAGCGGGGTTGGACCGGGGAGCTGTTTTTT. Protein sequence: CASSERGWTGELFF.

This clone has a single count. The V and J genes are TRBV18 and TRBJ1-6, with D unresolved. V lost 6 bases to trimming and J lost 10 bases, with 13 bases between them. The germline V gene encodes CDR1 KGHSH and CDR2 LQKENI. The CDR3 runs 13 residues. The CDR3 coding sequence is TGTGCCAGCTCCCTTCAGGTCGGGTCACCCCTCCACTTT. Its translation is CASSLQVGSPLHF.

The V and J genes are TRBV6-6 and TRBJ1-4, with D unresolved. CDR3 size: 16 residues. Germline CDR1 and CDR2: MNHNY and SVGAGI (reference sequence). V was cut by 6 bases and J by 0 bases, with 14 bases left in between. The CDR3 region has the DNA TGTGCCAGCAGCCTCAACTTGCTAGCAACTAATGAAAAACTGTTTTTT. Its protein product is CASSLNLLATNEKLFF.

By its share, this clone is medium-sized. V and J are TRBV7-8 and TRBJ2-2; D might be TRBD2 (5 bases). This CDR3 contains 16 residues. V was clipped by 2 bases and J by 6 bases, with 16 bases between them. Germline lookup yields CDR1 SGHVS and CDR2 FQNEAQ. DNA for the CDR3: TGTGCCAGCAGCTTATTCCTAGCTGTTGTTGCCGGGGAGCTGTTTTTT. Its protein is CASSLFLAVVAGELFF.

The chain carries TRBV25-1 and TRBJ1-1, with TRBD1 identical over 11 bases. Germline lookup yields CDR1 MGHDK and CDR2 SYGVNS. This CDR3 has 14 residues. V was clipped by 6 bases and J by 11 bases; unmatched bases: 11. Here the CDR3 reads CASRPPGQGVYAFF. The CDR3 nucleotides read TGTGCCAGCAGACCCCCGGGACAGGGGGTTTATGCTTTCTTT.

This clone was found once. The CDR3 nucleotides read TGTGCCAGCAGTGAAGCGCCAGTGTTCGAGGGCTACACCTTC. Amino acids: CASSEAPVFEGYTF. This rearrangement joins TRBV2 to TRBJ1-2; no definite D call. Trimming removed 0 bases from V and 8 bases from J, with 13 bases in between. This CDR3 region has 14 residues. CDR1 SNHLY and CDR2 FYNNEI come from the germline V gene.

This chain connects TRBV7-2 to TRBJ1-2, with D tentatively TRBD1 (6 bases). V lost 5 bases to trimming and J lost 6 bases, with 13 bases between them. Germline lookup yields CDR1 SGHTA and CDR2 FQGNSA. The CDR3 has 13 amino acids. The CDR3 protein is CASSRTGQDGYTF. For the CDR3, the DNA is TGTGCCAGCAGCCGAACAGGGCAAGATGGCTACACCTTC.

The J gene is TRBJ2-7, the V gene TRBV5-1; 11 bases are a match to TRBD2. The CDR3 spans 14 residues. Germline V gives CDR1 SGHRS, CDR2 YFSETQ. The trim removed 3 bases at V and 3 bases at J, leaving 2 bases unmatched. The CDR3 nucleotides read TGCGCCAGCAGCTCCGGGACTAGCGGCTACGAGCAGTACTTC. Its protein product is CASSSGTSGYEQYF.

V and J are TRBV7-2 and TRBJ2-5; 11 bases are shared with TRBD2. From germline, CDR1 is SGHTA and CDR2 FQGNSA. The CDR3 spans 17 residues. V shed 2 bases, J shed 0 bases, and the junction held 5 bases outside the gene matches. CDR3 nucleotide sequence: TGTGCCAGCAGCTTATTTTTAGCGGGGGGGTACCAAGAGACCCAGTACTTC. Amino acid sequence: CASSLFLAGGYQETQYF.

The V and J genes are TRBV6-6 and TRBJ1-2; D is unresolved. Between the trimmed V and J ends, which lost 2 bases and 0 bases, there was a span of 4 bases. This CDR3 is 13 amino acids long. Germline V gene lookup returns CDR1 MNHNY and CDR2 SVGAGI (reference sequence). In DNA form, the CDR3 reads TGTGCCAGCAGTTACGGGGCTAACTATGGCTACACCTTC. Its protein is CASSYGANYGYTF.

This clone turned up a few times. V is TRBV5-8 and J is TRBJ1-1; D gene unclear. Germline assignment: CDR1 SGHTS and CDR2 YDEGEE. This CDR3 is 13 amino acids long. Between the trimmed V and J ends, which lost 1 base and 1 base, there was a span of 5 bases. DNA of the CDR3: TGTGCCAGCAGCTTGCTTCCGAACACTGAAGCTTTCTTT. Translation gives CASSLLPNTEAFF. The full variable domain, completed using reference TRBV5-8 and TRBJ1-1, is EAGVTQSPTHLIKTRGQQATLRCSPISGHTSVYWYQQALGLGLQFLLWYDEGEERNRGNFPPRFSGRQFPNYSSELNVNALELEDSALYLCASSLLPNTEAFFGQGTRLTVV.

This clone was counted a single time. The genes are TRBV5-1 and TRBJ2-3; 10 bases map to TRBD1. The V gene end was trimmed by 0 bases and the J gene end by 4 bases; junction bases not matched to a gene: 2. The CDR3 is made up of 15 amino acids. CDR1 is SGHRS, CDR2 YFSETQ, per germline. The CDR3 sequence: CASSLAGQGADTQYF. CDR3 sequence (DNA): TGCGCCAGCAGCTTGGCAGGACAGGGGGCAGATACGCAGTATTTT.

V is TRBV18 and J is TRBJ1-1, with D unresolved. From germline, CDR1 is KGHSH and CDR2 LQKENI. V lost 3 bases and J lost 7, with 12 bases in between. The CDR3 runs 13 residues. CDR3 sequence reads: CASSPTRSVEAFF. CDR3 DNA: TGTGCCAGCTCACCCACCCGATCCGTTGAAGCTTTCTTT.

J is TRBJ2-7 and V is TRBV10-3; 7 bases agree with TRBD1. Trimming took 6 bases from V and 2 from J; bases not matched to a gene: 13. CDR1 ENHRY and CDR2 SYGVKD come from the germline V gene. This CDR3 is built from 16 residues. The chain's CDR3 is CAIRGTDATNPYEQYF. Here the CDR3 DNA reads TGTGCCATCAGGGGGACAGATGCAACGAACCCCTACGAGCAGTACTTC.

This rearrangement joins TRBV7-2 to TRBJ1-2; 7 bases map to TRBD1. CDR3 length: 14 residues. In germline, CDR1 is SGHTA, CDR2 FQGNSA. Trimming took 5 bases from V and 1 from J; bases not matched to a gene: 4. CDR3 DNA: TGTGCCAGCAGCCGACAGGGCTTTAACTATGGCTACACCTTC. The encoded protein is CASSRQGFNYGYTF.

V and J are TRBV30 and TRBJ2-7; weak D call: TRBD2 (5 bases). CDR3 length: 19 residues. Germline lookup yields CDR1 GTSNPN and CDR2 SVGIG (reference sequence). V gave up 0 bases and J gave up 2 bases, with 26 bases separating them. CDR3 sequence: CAWSVRGFFLSVGTYEQYF. CDR3 DNA sequence: TGTGCCTGGAGTGTACGAGGGTTTTTTTTGTCCGTGGGGACCTACGAGCAGTACTTC. Full variable domain (rest looked up from reference TRBV30 and TRBJ2-7): SQTIHQWPATLVQPVGSPLSLECTVEGTSNPNLYWYRQAAGRGLQLLFYSVGIGQISSEVPQNLSASRPQDRQFILSSKKLLLSDSGFYLCAWSVRGFFLSVGTYEQYFGPGTRLTVT.

The chain combines TRBV19 with TRBJ1-4; 10 bases align to TRBD1. Trimming cost V 9 bases and J 5 bases; bases outside gene matches: 6. CDR1 is LNHDA, CDR2 SQIVND, per germline (reference sequence). The CDR3 spans 14 residues. The CDR3 DNA is TGTGCCAGCTGTCCGGGACAGGGGAATGAAAAACTGTTTTTT. Amino acid sequence: CASCPGQGNEKLFF.

J is TRBJ1-1 and V is TRBV27; D is ambiguous. The length of the CDR3 is 13 residues. V was clipped by 6 bases and J by 2 bases, with 10 bases between them. The germline V gene has CDR1 MNHEY and CDR2 SMNVEV (reference sequence). The CDR3 DNA reads as TGTGCCAGCAGGGAGAATGCCAACACTGAAGCTTTCTTT. Protein: CASRENANTEAFF.

The rearrangement uses TRBV25-1 and TRBJ2-1; D gene uncertain. Germline CDR1 reads MGHDK; CDR2 reads SYGVNS. This CDR3 comprises 12 residues. V shed 6 bases and J shed 7 bases, with 10 bases lying between them. The DNA for the CDR3 is TGTGCCAGCAGCTTCCTGGGTAATGAGCAGTTCTTC. It specifies CASSFLGNEQFF.

The gene calls are TRBV7-7 and TRBJ2-1; 12 nucleotides line up with TRBD2. The V gene's germline CDR1 is SSHAT and CDR2 FNYEAQ (reference sequence). The CDR3 runs 17 residues. Trimming cost V 5 bases and J 1 base; bases outside gene matches: 6. The CDR3 bases are TGTGCCAGCAGCGTTGGGACTAGCGGGTCTTCCTACAATGAGCAGTTCTTC. It yields the protein CASSVGTSGSSYNEQFF.